These 12 T cell receptor beta chains were all obtained from the same sample, sequenced in a study of CXCR3-negative and CXCR3-positive naive CD8 T cells. Points from the study as a whole: For CXCR3-positive naive cells, TRB CDR3s were more hydrophobic than those of CXCR3-negative naive cells.

No cognate antigen is known for these TCRs. Carrying UMI labels, the TRB cDNA libraries were prepared through 5' RACE. TCRdb re-called the 5' RACE reads and gives one entry per CDR3 protein, without DNA. The listing records roughly 120,000 distinct CDR3 sequences. Sequencing was carried out using naive CXCR3+ CD8+ T cells from blood. Indicated subset: CD45RO-CCR7+CD27+CD95- naive CD8+ T cells expressing CXCR3 (TNR3+). The receptor set was obtained from a human donor in good health. Some clones in this sample may be carry-over from other donors' samples.

The chain has TRBV27 and TRBJ1-5; checking the TCRdb D call of TRBD1 is not possible without DNA. The CDR3 sequence is 15 residues long. CDR1 and CDR2 (germline): MNHEY, SMNVEV (reference sequence). This CDR3 reads CASRSGTHSNQPQHF.

This chain uses TRBV5-5 with TRBJ2-7; the D call of TRBD1 rests on TCRdb alone, since no DNA is present to check it. The CDR3 consists of 14 residues. The germline CDR1 and CDR2 sequences are SGHKS and YYEKEE (reference sequence). The CDR3: CASSSGTGTYEQYF.

This chain uses TRBV7-9 with TRBJ2-1; the D call from TCRdb, TRBD2, cannot be confirmed without DNA. The V gene's germline CDR1 is SEHNR and CDR2 FQNEAQ (reference sequence). This CDR3 is built from 18 residues. The CDR3 loop is CASSLPDRGRESYNEQFF.

The rearrangement joins TRBV7-9 to TRBJ2-1. The CDR3 is 13 residues long. Germline V CDR1 and CDR2: SEHNR, FQNEAQ (reference sequence). CDR3 loop: CASSPRVGNEQFF.

The chain joins TRBV28 to TRBJ2-1. Germline V gene lookup returns CDR1 MDHEN and CDR2 SYDVKM. This CDR3 comprises 15 residues. CDR3 loop: CASSFFLERGDEQFF. The full variable domain, rest sourced from reference TRBV28 and TRBJ2-1, is DVKVTQSSRYLVKRTGEKVFLECVQDMDHENMFWYRQDPGLGLRLIYFSYDVKMKEKGDIPEGYSVSREKKERFSLILESASTNQTSMYLCASSFFLERGDEQFFGPGTRLTVL.

The CDR3 loop is CASSTPVLGLSETQYF. This rearrangement joins TRBV6-5 to TRBJ2-5; the D call of TRBD1 rests on TCRdb alone, since no DNA is present to check it. The length of the CDR3 is 16 residues. Germline V lookup: CDR1 MNHEY, CDR2 SVGAGI.

V gene TRBV7-2 combines with J gene TRBJ2-2. CDR1 and CDR2 (germline): SGHTA, FQGNSA. The CDR3 has 15 amino acids. This chain's CDR3 is CASSLVVRSTGELFF.

The rearrangement joins TRBV7-8 to TRBJ1-2. The CDR3 has 15 residues. Per the germline V gene, CDR1 is SGHVS and CDR2 is FQNEAQ. This CDR3 reads CASSLGHRSIYGYTF.

V is TRBV20-1 and J is TRBJ2-5; the TCRdb call, TRBD2, lacks DNA for checking. The CDR3 covers 15 residues. Germline V gene sequence: CDR1 DFQATT, CDR2 SNEGSKA (reference sequence). The CDR3 loop is CSARDILAGDETQYF.

The chain recombines TRBV29-1 with TRBJ2-7; without DNA, the TCRdb call of TRBD1 cannot be checked. Looked up from germline, CDR1 is SQVTM and CDR2 is ANQGSEA. The CDR3 is made up of 14 amino acids. This chain's CDR3 is CSARDRGFSYEQYF.

This chain connects TRBV27 to TRBJ2-1; TCRdb gives TRBD2 as the D gene, but with no DNA this cannot be confirmed. The CDR3 length is 17 residues. In germline, CDR1 is MNHEY, CDR2 SMNVEV (reference sequence). This CDR3 reads CASSLSLAGGRYNEQFF.

The J gene is TRBJ2-7, the V gene TRBV29-1; TCRdb selects TRBD1, and the lack of DNA leaves this call unchecked. CDR1 SQVTM and CDR2 ANQGSEA come from the germline V gene. The CDR3 contains 12 residues. The CDR3 region is CSVGDGDYEQYF.